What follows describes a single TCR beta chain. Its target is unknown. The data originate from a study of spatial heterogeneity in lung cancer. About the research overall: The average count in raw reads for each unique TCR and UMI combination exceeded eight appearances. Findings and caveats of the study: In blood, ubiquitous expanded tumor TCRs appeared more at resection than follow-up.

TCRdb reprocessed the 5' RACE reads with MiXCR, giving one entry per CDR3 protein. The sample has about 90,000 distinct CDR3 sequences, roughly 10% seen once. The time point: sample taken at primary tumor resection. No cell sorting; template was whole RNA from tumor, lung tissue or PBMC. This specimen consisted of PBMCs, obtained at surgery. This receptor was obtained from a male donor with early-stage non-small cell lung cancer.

Here the CDR3 DNA reads TGTGCCAGCAAGACGGACAGGAATAGGAATGAGCAGTTCTTC. Protein: CASKTDRNRNEQFF. The V call is TRBV6-5, the J call TRBJ2-1; TRBD1 agrees at 7 bases. The length of the CDR3 is 14 residues. V trimming: 7 bases; J trimming: 7 bases; junction bases outside the gene matches: 10. CDR1 MNHEY and CDR2 SVGAGI come from the germline V gene.